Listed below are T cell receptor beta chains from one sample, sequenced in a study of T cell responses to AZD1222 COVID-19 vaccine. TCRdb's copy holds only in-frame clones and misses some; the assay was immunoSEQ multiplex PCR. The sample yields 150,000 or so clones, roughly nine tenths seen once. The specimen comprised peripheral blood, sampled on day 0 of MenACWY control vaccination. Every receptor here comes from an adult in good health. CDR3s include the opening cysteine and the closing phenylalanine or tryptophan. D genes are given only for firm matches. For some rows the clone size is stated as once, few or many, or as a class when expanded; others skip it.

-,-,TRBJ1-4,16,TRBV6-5,CASSYTSPARKEKLFF,TGTGCCAGCAGTTACACTTCTCCGGCGAGGAAGGAAAAACTGTTTTTT
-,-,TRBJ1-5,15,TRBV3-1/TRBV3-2,CASSQGPGANQPQHF,TGTGCCAGCAGCCAAGGCCCAGGTGCAAATCAGCCCCAGCATTTT
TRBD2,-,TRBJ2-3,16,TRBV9,CASSGGLAGLTDTQYF,TGTGCCAGCAGCGGAGGACTAGCGGGATTGACAGATACGCAGTATTTT
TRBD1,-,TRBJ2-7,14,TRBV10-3,CATTGGYPPYEQYF,TGTGCCACCACAGGGGGGTACCCACCCTACGAGCAGTACTTC
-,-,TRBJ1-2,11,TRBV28,CASSHEAGYTF,TGTGCCAGCAGCCACGAAGCTGGCTACACCTTC
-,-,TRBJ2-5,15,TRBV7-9,CASSLRSGYQETQYF,TGTGCCAGCAGCCTAAGGTCAGGATACCAAGAGACCCAGTACTTC
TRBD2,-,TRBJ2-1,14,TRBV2,CASLGGGSRNEQFF,TGTGCCAGCCTGGGCGGGGGGAGTAGGAATGAGCAGTTCTTC
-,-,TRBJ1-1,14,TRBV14,CASSQHLINTEAFF,TGTGCCAGCAGCCAACACCTTATAAACACTGAAGCTTTCTTT
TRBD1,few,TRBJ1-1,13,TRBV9,CASSATGRTEAFF,TGTGCCAGCAGCGCGACAGGGCGAACTGAAGCTTTCTTT
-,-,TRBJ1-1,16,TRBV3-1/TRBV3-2,CASSQDAGSGDTEAFF,TGTGCCAGCAGCCAAGATGCCGGGTCAGGGGACACTGAAGCTTTCTTT
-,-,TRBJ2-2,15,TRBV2,CASRKSSGNTGELFF,TGTGCCAGCAGGAAGAGTAGCGGGAACACCGGGGAGCTGTTTTTT
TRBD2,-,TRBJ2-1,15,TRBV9,CASSVEAGGVNEQFF,TGTGCCAGCAGCGTAGAAGCGGGAGGAGTAAATGAGCAGTTCTTC
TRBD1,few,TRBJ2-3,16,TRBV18,CASSPTGQGSSDTQYF,TGTGCCAGCTCACCAACGGGACAGGGGTCCTCAGATACGCAGTATTTT
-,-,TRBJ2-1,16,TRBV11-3,CASSLGLQSSYNEQFF,TGTGCCAGCAGCTTAGGACTTCAGAGCTCCTACAATGAGCAGTTCTTC
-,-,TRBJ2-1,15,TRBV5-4,CASSFGDLSYNEQFF,TGTGCCAGCAGCTTCGGCGACCTCTCCTACAATGAGCAGTTCTTC
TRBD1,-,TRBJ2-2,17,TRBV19,CASSTRAGTGNTGELFF,TGTGCCAGTAGTACCAGGGCCGGGACAGGGAACACCGGGGAGCTGTTTTTT
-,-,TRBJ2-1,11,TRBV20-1,CSARETPEQFF,TGCAGTGCTAGAGAGACGCCCGAGCAGTTCTTC
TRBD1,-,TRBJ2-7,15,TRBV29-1,CSVVGTGGSVYEQYF,TGCAGCGTTGTCGGGACAGGGGGCTCAGTTTACGAGCAGTACTTC
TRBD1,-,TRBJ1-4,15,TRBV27,CASSAPGTGTEKLFF,TGTGCCAGCAGTGCCCCCGGGACAGGGACTGAAAAACTGTTTTTT
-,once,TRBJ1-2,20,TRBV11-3,CASSHGQCVYSSEANYGYTF,TGTGCCAGCAGCCACGGACAATGTGTCTACTCTTCAGAAGCTAACTATGGCTACACCTTC
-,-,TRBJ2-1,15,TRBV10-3,CAISESSRGRNEQFF,TGTGCCATCAGTGAGTCGAGCAGGGGGAGGAATGAGCAGTTCTTC
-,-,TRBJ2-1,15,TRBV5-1,CASSAKLGPQNEQFF,TGCGCCAGCAGCGCGAAACTAGGACCCCAAAATGAGCAGTTCTTC
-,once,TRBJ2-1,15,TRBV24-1,CATSDRASSYNEQFF,TGTGCCACCAGTGATCGGGCGAGCTCCTACAATGAGCAGTTCTTC
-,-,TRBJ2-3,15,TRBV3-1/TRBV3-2,CASSPLGGSTDTQYF,TGTGCCAGCAGCCCCCTGGGCGGGTCCACAGATACGCAGTATTTT
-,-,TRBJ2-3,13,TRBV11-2,CASSLVGLGTQYF,TGTGCCAGCAGCTTAGTGGGACTCGGGACGCAGTATTTT
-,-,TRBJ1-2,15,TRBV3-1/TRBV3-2,CASRRYSGAPGGYTF,TGTGCCAGCCGACGGTACTCGGGGGCCCCAGGTGGCTACACCTTC
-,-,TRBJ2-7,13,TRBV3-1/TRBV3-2,CASSLLGGYEQYF,TGTGCCAGCAGCCTTCTCGGGGGCTACGAGCAGTACTTC
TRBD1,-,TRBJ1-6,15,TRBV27,CASSSQGQGTAPLHF,TGTGCCAGCAGTTCCCAAGGACAGGGAACGGCACCCCTCCACTTT
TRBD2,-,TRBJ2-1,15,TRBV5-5,CASSLGGGSNNEQFF,TGTGCCAGCAGCTTGGGCGGGGGGTCAAACAATGAGCAGTTCTTC
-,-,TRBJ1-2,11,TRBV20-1,CSASGPFGYTF,TGCAGTGCTTCAGGTCCTTTTGGCTACACCTTC
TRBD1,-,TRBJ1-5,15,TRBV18,CASSPGTGRDQPQHF,TGTGCCAGCTCACCGGGGACAGGGAGGGATCAGCCCCAGCATTTT
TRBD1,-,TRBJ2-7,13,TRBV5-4,CASSPGQGFEQYF,TGTGCCAGCAGCCCGGGACAGGGGTTCGAGCAGTACTTC
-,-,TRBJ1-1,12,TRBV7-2,CASSLMNTEAFF,TGTGCCAGCAGCTTAATGAACACTGAAGCTTTCTTT
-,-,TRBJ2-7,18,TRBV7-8,CASSQVRGSGSYSYEQYF,TGTGCCAGCAGCCAAGTGAGAGGGAGCGGGTCCTACTCCTACGAGCAGTACTTC
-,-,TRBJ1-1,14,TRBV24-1,CATSDASRNTEAFF,TGTGCCACCAGTGACGCGAGTCGTAACACTGAAGCTTTCTTT
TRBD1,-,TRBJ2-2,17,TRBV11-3,CASSFRRGLENTGELFF,TGTGCCAGCAGCTTTCGCAGGGGGCTAGAAAACACCGGGGAGCTGTTTTTT
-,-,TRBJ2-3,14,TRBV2,CASSSQTGQDTQYF,TGTGCCAGCAGTTCCCAGACCGGCCAAGATACGCAGTATTTT
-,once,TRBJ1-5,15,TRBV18,CASSPQGTPHQPQHF,TGTGCCAGCTCACCGCAGGGGACGCCTCATCAGCCCCAGCATTTT
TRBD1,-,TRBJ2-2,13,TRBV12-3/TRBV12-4,CASRPQGTGELFF,TGTGCCAGCAGACCACAGGGGACCGGGGAGCTGTTTTTT
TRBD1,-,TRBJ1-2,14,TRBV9,CASSVPGQGNPGAF,TGTGCCAGCAGTGTTCCGGGACAGGGAAACCCCGGGGCCTTC
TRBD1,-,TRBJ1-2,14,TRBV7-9,CASSLGQGLYGYTF,TGTGCCAGCAGCCTTGGACAGGGACTCTATGGCTACACCTTC
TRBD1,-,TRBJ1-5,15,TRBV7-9,CASSPGTGHNQPQHF,TGTGCCAGCAGCCCCGGGACAGGGCACAATCAGCCCCAGCATTTT
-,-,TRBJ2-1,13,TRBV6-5,CASSFGGHNEQFF,TGTGCCAGCAGTTTCGGGGGGCACAATGAGCAGTTCTTC
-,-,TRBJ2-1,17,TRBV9,CASSAPNGLQPYNEQFF,TGTGCCAGCAGCGCCCCCAACGGACTCCAACCCTACAATGAGCAGTTCTTC